This T cell receptor (beta chain) was recovered during a study of cytomegalovirus exposure and HLA in healthy donors. The CDR3 sequence is 14 residues long. Germline V gene data show CDR1 as MNHNS and CDR2 as SASEGT. The trim removed 10 bases at V and 0 bases at J, leaving 6 bases unmatched. Of note for this clone: The antigen is unknown.

PCR involved 60 Vbeta and 13 Jbeta primers. TCRdb keeps only in-frame clones here, not all; method: immunoSEQ multiplex PCR. Counted here are under 170,000 clones, less than 85% occurring once; the ten biggest clones make up roughly 6%. Regarding the study as a whole: Excluded were some V segments that proved indistinguishable, including TRBV6-2 and TRBV6-3. A later analysis linked a missense DCLRE1C variant to TCR beta V- and J-gene trimming. Most of the TCR beta V segments (in an earlier analysis) were productive either about 87% or about 30% of the time.

This clonotype was obtained from a man aged 50 to 59 in good health and CMV-seropositive. The rearrangement joins TRBV6-1 to TRBJ1-5; 7 nucleotides align to TRBD1. The sequenced sample was PBMCs. The DNA of the CDR3 is TGTGCCATCATGACAGGGACTAGCAATCAGCCCCAGCATTTT. This translates into CAIMTGTSNQPQHF.